This T cell receptor beta chain originates from a study of T cell responses to AZD1222 COVID-19 vaccine. Turning to the study itself: Pooling covered second doses at about 4 or about 12 weeks.

Sequenced by immunoSEQ multiplex PCR; TCRdb stores in-frame clones only, minus some. The sample records fewer than 200,000 clones, 80% to 95% being singletons. Germline loops: CDR1 MGHRA, CDR2 YSYEKL. CDR3 length: 15 amino acids. The trim removed 5 bases at V and 3 bases at J, leaving 7 bases unmatched. Findings and caveats of the study: Spike as a whole was targeted by vaccine-associated CD4 TCRs, dominant at 160-218 and 743-854. The donor group comprised mostly white British people and more females; the analysis possibly underestimated clonal diversity. Increases in Spike-specific TCR breadth and depth were seen after two AZD1222 doses.

Comments on this clone: The antigen is not known.

The receptor comes from an adult in good health. This specimen consisted of peripheral blood, obtained on day 0 of AZD1222 vaccination. The chain uses TRBV4-1 and TRBJ1-5; 7 nucleotides align to TRBD1. The CDR3 sequence is CASSDHRGLNQPQHF. The CDR3 nucleotides read TGCGCCAGCAGCGACCACAGGGGACTCAATCAGCCCCAGCATTTT.